This T cell receptor beta chain came from a study of cytomegalovirus exposure and HLA in healthy donors (TCRdb year 2017). Notes on the research overall: According to an earlier analysis of 550 to 750 of the donors, about 179 million T cells yielded roughly 100 million unique TCR beta sequences and about 300 Gb of sequence data. Across approximately 400 genotyped donors of the cohort, an average of roughly 250,000 unique TCR beta nucleotide sequences per donor were sequenced, and roughly a sixth of those sequences were non-productive. Roughly 5 DR-DQ haplotypes were handled as single units for association and clustering because linkage in the cohort was strong. Donor age, sex, ethnicity and CMV serostatus were compiled together with the repertoire data. Both class I and class II loci were covered by HLA typing, at four-digit resolution. The aim of the study was to test whether cataloging public T cell receptors could identify signatures of past pathogen exposure. Of the 300 to 450 genotyped donors, about 80% fell in the genetic ancestry cluster associated with self-reported Caucasian donors. In the later analysis, no new phenotypic data were used to find candidate immune exposures; instead, reliance was placed on TCR beta sequences and their occurrence across donors. An early release covering roughly 580 HLA-typed donors comprised 250 to 350 gigabases of sequencing data and 85 million or so unique TCR sequences. The T cell repertoires of several hundred subjects were profiled by immunosequencing and related to cytomegalovirus serostatus. To predict cytomegalovirus infection status, the study combined high-throughput TCR immunosequencing, statistical association of individual TCRs with disease status, and machine learning. A later analysis re-analyzed previously published TCR beta repertoires from 500 to 700 donors and added high-resolution HLA genotyping to study TCR occurrence patterns. Typing coverage differed by locus: A, B, C, DRB1 and DQB1 were typed in about 620-640 donors, DQA1 in 522, DPA1 in 606, and DPB1 in approximately 450. Every discovery cohort repertoire had been produced on one sequencing platform. A later genetic analysis used genome-wide SNP genotypes for about 60% of the 666 donors, treating that subset as a discovery cohort. Along with the approximately 700-subject first cohort, a separate validation cohort of over a hundred different subjects was used. An earlier analysis of fewer than 750 of the donors used high-throughput TCR beta sequencing to judge whether each TCR beta V gene segment behaved as functional or pseudogenic. Beyond this particular receptor, the publication reports: The classifier was reported to diagnose cytomegalovirus status with high specificity and sensitivity in both the original cohort and the validation cohort. In a later analysis, several top co-occurrence clusters were reported to appear linked to parvovirus B19, influenza, CMV and Epstein-Barr virus. Because counts were too low, seventeen rarely observed V segments, including chromosome 9 orphons, were left out of the earlier analysis of some 600 of the donors. Presence/absence analyses assumed roughly uniform sequencing depth across donors, an assumption that may not hold. A further reported finding was that TCR beta sequences accurately predicted the HLA-A and HLA-B alleles for most subjects in the first cohort. In this cohort, only TCR beta chains were sequenced, and detectable features were limited by the absence of alpha or paired-chain data. In a later genetic analysis, a missense DCLRE1C variant was associated with V-gene and J-gene trimming of TCR beta chains, and the association was replicated in an independent cohort. When HLA alleles, especially DR and DQ, strongly co-occurred, attributing TCR associations to individual alleles was difficult. A group of highly shared sequence variants was considered likely to be a technical artifact of the sequencing pipeline. A later analysis found that most CMV-associated TCR beta chains appeared HLA-restricted, with HLA associations seemingly driven largely by CMV exposure. Immune exposure information for the cohort was limited to CMV serostatus. In vitro tests confirmed that a few of the cytomegalovirus-associated TCR beta chains recognize cytomegalovirus antigens. Correlated functional status among segregating V segments might reflect linkage disequilibrium, but an unknown experimental factor could not be ruled out. In a later analysis, HLA-associated TCR beta chains were found to be more clonally expanded and to have lower generation probabilities than equally common non-associated chains. In a later analysis, around 15,000 TCR beta sequences were associated with specific HLA alleles at a false discovery rate of 0.05. In a later analysis, the rate of TCR association differed among HLA loci, with DRB1 alleles having the most associated TCRs and HLA-C alleles having the fewest. The 87-base-pair reads could not distinguish some IMGT-functional V segments, including TRBV6-2 and TRBV6-3, so those segments were excluded. The study gave a list of roughly 150 TCR beta chains associated with cytomegalovirus. A later genetic analysis reported fewer N-insertions in productive TCRs among donors in an Asian-associated ancestry cluster than the approximately 670-donor mean. In an earlier analysis of roughly 560 of the donors, most TCR beta V segments were observed in productive rearrangements about 87% or about 30% of the time, broadly matching IMGT annotations. Most TCR sequences were seen in very few donors, while some public TCRs were found in many individuals. It was suggested by the authors that the approach could potentially be generalized to other disease states and immunological phenotypes. Because HLA typing was unavailable for some donors at each locus, only the typed subset was used in association tests.

Comments on this clone: The antigen it recognizes is unknown. It has no much larger one-base neighbor in the sample; base qualities were not kept.

In total, 666 healthy bone marrow donors made up the cohort. Cohort members were all nominally healthy when sampled, although unrecorded immune exposures were likely present. The donor tested CMV seropositive, placing the donor among the roughly 300 seropositive members of the cohort. A peripheral blood sample was provided by each donor, and peripheral blood mononuclear cells were used for TCR beta sequencing. The Qiagen DNeasy Blood Extraction Kit was used to extract genomic DNA from the blood cell samples. The library came from the immunoSEQ multiplex PCR assay. A mixture of 60 forward primers for TCR Vbeta segments and 13 reverse primers for TCR Jbeta segments was used in the multiplex PCR. Amplification of the CDR3 region of rearranged TCR beta genes was performed with a multiplex PCR assay on genomic DNA. The Illumina HiSeq System was used to sequence the amplified TCR beta libraries as 87-base-pair reads. As for the original processing: A later analysis tallied approximately 87 million unique TCR beta chains across the 700 or so repertoires, and about 12 million of those chains were shared by two or more donors. Raw reads were error-corrected and collapsed into unique sequences by a nearest-neighbor algorithm in which closely related sequences were merged to remove PCR and sequencing errors. To assign V, D and J gene segments, CDR3 sequences were aligned to IMGT reference sequences. For a sequence to be retained, a match of at least six nucleotides was required to both a V gene segment and a J gene segment. A rearrangement counted as productive if the CDR3 had no stop codons and remained in frame with V and J, and every other rearrangement counted as non-productive. CDR3 was defined according to IMGT convention as the region running from the second conserved V-encoded cysteine to the conserved J-encoded phenylalanine. The earlier analysis of roughly 590 of the donors excluded sequences that lacked an unambiguous match to a single V gene segment. An earlier analysis of a few hundred of the donors called V segments functional above 56.7% productive rearrangements and segregating when the between-donor standard deviation exceeded 5%. A statistical classification framework was built to diagnose cytomegalovirus status from the catalog of TCR beta chain sequences. A later analysis assigned V and J genes by comparing TCR nucleotide sequences with IMGT/GENE-DB human TR gene sequences. A later analysis assigned CDR3 sequences and most-parsimonious VDJ recombination scenarios with the TCRdist pipeline. A later analysis defined each TCR beta chain by its CDR3 amino acid sequence plus V-gene family, and excluded reads lacking a unique V-gene family. In a later analysis, 500 to 650 highly shared, low-generation-probability nucleotide sequences were removed to address suspected cross-contamination and a sequencing artifact. In a later analysis, a clonal expansion index for each public chain was calculated from normalized within-repertoire ranks of inferred template counts. In a later analysis, generation probabilities were computed using a VDJ recombination model fitted to out-of-frame rearrangements, and the results were checked against IGoR. Hypergeometric tests were used in a later analysis to score TCR-TCR, TCR-HLA and TCR-CMV co-occurrence, with a repertoire-size bias correction applied to the TCR pairs. A later analysis estimated false discovery rates by permuting HLA or CMV assignments 20 times. In a later analysis, co-occurring TCRs were grouped with DBSCAN, and TCRdist sequence similarity was added when clustering was performed within HLA-allele-positive subsets. Repertoires with fewer than 30,000 or more than 120,000 public chains, plus five repertoires with anomalous nucleotide sharing, were excluded from co-occurrence clustering. Drawn from immuneACCESS, this table holds only the in-frame rearrangements with V and J called that TCRdb kept. Clones are partly lost; checked studies trace under half to an unresolved V gene and leave the rest unexplained. Clonal size and the V and J genes are those of that table, whereas D and trimming came from the DNA. The sample has under 100,000 clones on record, 81% of them singletons. Approximately 4.2% of the sample lies in the top ten.

Inclusive of the bounding cysteine and phenylalanine, the CDR3 is 15 residues long. Left in the record is the CDR3 DNA by itself, 45 bases read in frame from the first base. V is pared back by 3 bases and J by 0 bases, with 13 bases lying between the germline termini. The germline V gene gives CDR1 as SGHRS and CDR2 as YFSETQ. The sample taken for sequencing was PBMCs. The rearranged segments are TRBV5-1 and TRBJ2-7; TRBD2 is possibly the D segment (6 matching bases). This receptor was identified in a woman in her seventies in good health and CMV-seropositive. The CDR3: CASSSRSGHSYEQYF. The sequenced DNA is TGCGCCAGCAGCTCCCGAAGCGGGCACTCCTACGAGCAGTACTTC.